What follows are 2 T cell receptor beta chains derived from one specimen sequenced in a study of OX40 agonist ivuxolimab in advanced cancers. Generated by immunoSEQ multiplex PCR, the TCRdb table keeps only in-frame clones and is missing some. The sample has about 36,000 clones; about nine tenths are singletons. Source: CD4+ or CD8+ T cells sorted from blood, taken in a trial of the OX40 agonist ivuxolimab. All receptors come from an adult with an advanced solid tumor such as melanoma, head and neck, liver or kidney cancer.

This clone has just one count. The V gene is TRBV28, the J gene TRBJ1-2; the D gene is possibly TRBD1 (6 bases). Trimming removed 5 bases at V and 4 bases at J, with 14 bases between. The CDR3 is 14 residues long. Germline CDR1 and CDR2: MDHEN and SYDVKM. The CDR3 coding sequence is TGTGCCAGCAGTCCTGGGGGGGCTGGCTATGGCTACACCTTC. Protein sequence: CASSPGGAGYGYTF.

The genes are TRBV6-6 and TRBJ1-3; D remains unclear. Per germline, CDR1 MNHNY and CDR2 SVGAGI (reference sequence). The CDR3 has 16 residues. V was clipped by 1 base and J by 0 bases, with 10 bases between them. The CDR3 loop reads CASSYYRASSGNTIYF. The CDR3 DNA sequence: TGTGCCAGCAGTTACTACCGGGCCTCCTCTGGAAACACCATATATTTT.